The rows below give T cell receptor beta chains drawn from one sample of a study of neoadjuvant nivolumab and ipilimumab in lung cancer. Sequenced by immunoSEQ multiplex PCR; TCRdb stores in-frame clones only, minus some. The sample shows 15,000 to 20,000 clones, 85% to 90% of them seen only once. Here the sequenced sample was peripheral blood, taken before neoadjuvant nivolumab, alone or with ipilimumab. Source of these receptors: an adult with non-small cell lung cancer. Each CDR3 is given with its conserved first and last residue. The D gene is left open where the match is weak. Clone size, where shown, is once, few, many, or a class for clones that have expanded.

TRBJ1-2,.,.,TRBV5-1,TGCGCCAGCAGCTTGGGAGGGAACAATAACTATGGCTACACCTTC,CASSLGGNNNYGYTF
TRBJ2-3,.,.,TRBV4-3,TGCGCCAGCAGCCACCGGGCTAGCTCAGAAGGCACAGATACGCAGTATTTT,CASSHRASSEGTDTQYF
TRBJ2-1,.,TRBD1,TRBV9,TGTGCCAGCAGCGTAGCGGGCGGGACAGGGGGAACGGGCTCCTACAATGAGCAGTTCTTC,CASSVAGGTGGTGSYNEQFF
TRBJ2-1,.,.,TRBV20-1,TGCAGTGCTAGAGGCAGCAATGAGCAGTTCTTC,CSARGSNEQFF
TRBJ2-5,.,TRBD2,TRBV7-9,TGTGCCAGCAGCTTTCAGGAGGGAGCGGGGGAGACCCAGTACTTC,CASSFQEGAGETQYF
TRBJ1-5,.,.,TRBV6-1,TGTGCCAGCAACTCTCATAGCAATCAGCCCCAGCATTTT,CASNSHSNQPQHF
TRBJ2-1,once,TRBD2,TRBV5-4,TGTGCCAGCAGCTTGGAGGGAGGGAGCTCCTACAATGAGCAGTTCTTC,CASSLEGGSSYNEQFF
TRBJ2-5,medium-sized,TRBD1,TRBV9,TGTGCCAGCAGCATACAGGGGGCTAGGGAGACCCAGTACTTC,CASSIQGARETQYF
TRBJ2-7,.,.,TRBV9,TGTGCCAGCAGCGTAGCTTCGTCCTCCTACGAGCAGTACTTC,CASSVASSSYEQYF
TRBJ2-1,.,TRBD2,TRBV25-1,TGTGCCAGCAGTGAATCTCGCGGGAGTCGGAGCAATGAGCAGTTCTTC,CASSESRGSRSNEQFF
TRBJ1-2,few,.,TRBV11-2,TGTGCCAGCAGCTTAGGTAGCAGCGACGGAACCTTC,CASSLGSSDGTF
TRBJ2-2,.,.,TRBV11-3,TGTGCCAGCAGCTTAGATCCGGGGGCGAGCACCGGGGAGCTGTTTTTT,CASSLDPGASTGELFF
TRBJ1-1,.,.,TRBV5-1,TGCGCCAGCAGCGGCACGGGTATCGGGGAAGCTTTCTTT,CASSGTGIGEAFF
TRBJ2-2,.,.,TRBV15,TGTGCCACCAGCAGAGGCGCCGGGGGCACCGGGGAGCTGTTTTTT,CATSRGAGGTGELFF
TRBJ2-7,.,.,TRBV5-6,TGTGCCAGCAGCCCCGCGAGTCTCCACGAGCAGTACTTC,CASSPASLHEQYF
TRBJ2-2,.,.,TRBV7-2,TGTGCCAGCAGCGCTGCCAACACCGGGGAGCTGTTTTTT,CASSAANTGELFF
TRBJ2-3,.,.,TRBV9,TGTGCCAGCAGCCGGGGGAGCACAGATACGCAGTATTTT,CASSRGSTDTQYF
TRBJ2-3,.,.,TRBV19,TGTGCCAGTATGGCCTCAGGGCAGGCCACAGATACGCAGTATTTT,CASMASGQATDTQYF
TRBJ1-1,.,.,TRBV29-1,TGCAGCGTTGAGACAGCCTTCAACACTGAAGCTTTCTTT,CSVETAFNTEAFF
TRBJ1-5,.,.,TRBV4-3,TGCGCCAGCAGCCAAGCAGTCGACGGTAGCAATCAGCCCCAGCATTTT,CASSQAVDGSNQPQHF